The following is a T cell receptor (beta chain) sequence with its context. No antigen is known for it. These data belong to a study of T cell therapy after organ transplantation. The CDR3 consists of 14 residues. Trimming left V 0 bases short and J 10 bases short, with 11 bases between. Per the germline V gene, CDR1 is SGHRS and CDR2 is YFSETQ. After approximately four hours of CMV peptide pool restimulation, IFN-gamma-secreting therapy product cells were captured with a secretion assay. Method: immunoSEQ multiplex PCR; TCRdb's copy keeps in-frame clones and lacks some. Its table lists 85 clones. The origin of this receptor is a human patient who had received a solid organ transplant and had CMV disease. Some T cells may be transferred from the graft donor. Specimen: cultured CD8+ T cells. The chain is built from TRBV5-1 and TRBJ1-6; D is unresolved. The CDR3 loop reads CASSLVESLSPLHF. The CDR3 DNA reads as TGCGCCAGCAGCTTGGTCGAGTCGTTATCACCCCTCCACTTT.